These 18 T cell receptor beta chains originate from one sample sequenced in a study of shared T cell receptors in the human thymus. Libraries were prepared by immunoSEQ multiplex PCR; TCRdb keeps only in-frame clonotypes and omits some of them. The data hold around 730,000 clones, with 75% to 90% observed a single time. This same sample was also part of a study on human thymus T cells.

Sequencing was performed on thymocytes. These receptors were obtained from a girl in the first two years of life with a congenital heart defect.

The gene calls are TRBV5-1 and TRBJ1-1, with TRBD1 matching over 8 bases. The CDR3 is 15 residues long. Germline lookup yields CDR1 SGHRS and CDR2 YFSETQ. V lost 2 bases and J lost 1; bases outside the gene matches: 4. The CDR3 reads CASSLGDRTNTEAFF. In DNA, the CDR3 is TGCGCCAGCAGCTTAGGGGACAGGACGAACACTGAAGCTTTCTTT.

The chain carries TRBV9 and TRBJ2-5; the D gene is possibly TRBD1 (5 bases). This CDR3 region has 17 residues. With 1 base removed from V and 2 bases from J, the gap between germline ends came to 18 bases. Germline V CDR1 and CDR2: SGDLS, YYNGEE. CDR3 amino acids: CASSVTQGIHKQETQYF. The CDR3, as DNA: TGTGCCAGCAGCGTAACCCAGGGAATCCACAAACAAGAGACCCAGTACTTC.

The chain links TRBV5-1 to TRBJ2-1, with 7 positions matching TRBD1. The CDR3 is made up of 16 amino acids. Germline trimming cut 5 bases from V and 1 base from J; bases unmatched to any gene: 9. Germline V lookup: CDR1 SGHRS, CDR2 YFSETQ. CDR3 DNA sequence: TGCGCCAGCAGACCGGACGACAGGGCTTCCTACAATGAGCAGTTCTTC. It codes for CASRPDDRASYNEQFF.

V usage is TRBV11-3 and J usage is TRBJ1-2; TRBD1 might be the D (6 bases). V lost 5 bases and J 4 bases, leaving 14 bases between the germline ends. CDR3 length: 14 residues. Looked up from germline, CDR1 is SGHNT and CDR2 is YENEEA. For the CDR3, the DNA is TGTGCCAGCAGCACTCCCTTCAGGGGCTATGGCTACACCTTC. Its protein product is CASSTPFRGYGYTF.

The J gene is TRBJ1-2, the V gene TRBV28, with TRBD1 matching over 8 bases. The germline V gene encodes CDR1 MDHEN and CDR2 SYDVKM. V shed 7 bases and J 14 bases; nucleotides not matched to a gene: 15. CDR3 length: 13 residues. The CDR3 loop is CASNPAGGAIRTF. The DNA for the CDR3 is TGTGCCAGCAACCCAGCAGGGGGCGCGATCCGGACCTTC.

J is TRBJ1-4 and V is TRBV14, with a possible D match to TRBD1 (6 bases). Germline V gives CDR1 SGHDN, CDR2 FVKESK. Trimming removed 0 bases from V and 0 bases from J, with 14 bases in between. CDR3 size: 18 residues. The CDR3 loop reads CASSQDVWGHSTNEKLFF. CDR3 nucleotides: TGTGCCAGCAGCCAAGACGTGTGGGGACATTCAACTAATGAAAAACTGTTTTTT. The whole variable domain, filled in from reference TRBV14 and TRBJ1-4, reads EAGVTQFPSHSVIEKGQTVTLRCDPISGHDNLYWYRRVMGKEIKFLLHFVKESKQDESGMPNNRFLAERTGGTYSTLKVQPAELEDSGVYFCASSQDVWGHSTNEKLFFGSGTQLSVL.

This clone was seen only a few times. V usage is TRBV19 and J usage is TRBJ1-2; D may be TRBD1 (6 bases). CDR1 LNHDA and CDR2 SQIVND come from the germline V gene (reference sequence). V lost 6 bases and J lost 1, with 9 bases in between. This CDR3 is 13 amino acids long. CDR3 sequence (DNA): TGTGCCAGTAGGGACAGCTTTAACTATGGCTACACCTTC. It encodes CASRDSFNYGYTF.

CDR3 protein: CASSYLGGIGNTEAFF. The DNA for the CDR3 is TGTGCCAGCAGTTACTTAGGGGGCATAGGGAACACTGAAGCTTTCTTT. The gene calls are TRBV6-5 and TRBJ1-1; 7 bases map to TRBD1. Germline V CDR1 and CDR2: MNHEY, SVGAGI. CDR3 size: 16 residues. V lost 1 base to trimming and J lost 1 base; unmatched junction nucleotides: 6.

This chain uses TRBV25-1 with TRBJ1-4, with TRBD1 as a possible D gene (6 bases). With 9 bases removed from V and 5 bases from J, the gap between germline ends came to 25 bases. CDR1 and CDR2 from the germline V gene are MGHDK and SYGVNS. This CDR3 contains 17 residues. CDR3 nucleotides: TGTGCCAGTAACCCGACACGGGACGGGACAAGGAATGAAAAACTGTTTTTT. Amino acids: CASNPTRDGTRNEKLFF.

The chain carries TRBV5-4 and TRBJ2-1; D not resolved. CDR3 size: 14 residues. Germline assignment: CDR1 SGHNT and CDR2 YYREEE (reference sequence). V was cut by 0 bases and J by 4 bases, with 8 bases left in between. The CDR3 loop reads CASSLDRKYNEQFF. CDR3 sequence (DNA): TGTGCCAGCAGCTTGGACAGAAAATACAATGAGCAGTTCTTC. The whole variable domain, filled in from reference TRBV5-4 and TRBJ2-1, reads ETGVTQSPTHLIKTRGQQVTLRCSSQSGHNTVSWYQQALGQGPQFIFQYYREEENGRGNFPPRFSGLQFPNYSSELNVNALELDDSALYLCASSLDRKYNEQFFGPGTRLTVL.

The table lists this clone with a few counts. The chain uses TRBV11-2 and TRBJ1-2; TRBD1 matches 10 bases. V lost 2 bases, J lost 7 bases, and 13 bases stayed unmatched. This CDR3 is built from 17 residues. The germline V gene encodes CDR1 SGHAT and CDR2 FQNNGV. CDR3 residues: CASSLPDRGMPEPGYTF. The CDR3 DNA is TGTGCCAGCAGCTTACCGGACAGGGGGATGCCGGAGCCTGGCTACACCTTC.

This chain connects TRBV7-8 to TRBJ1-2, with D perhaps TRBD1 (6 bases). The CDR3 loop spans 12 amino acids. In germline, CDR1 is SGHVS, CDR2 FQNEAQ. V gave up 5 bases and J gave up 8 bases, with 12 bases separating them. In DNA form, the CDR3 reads TGTGCCAGCAGCCCAGGGGCAGGAGGCTACACCTTC. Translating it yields CASSPGAGGYTF.

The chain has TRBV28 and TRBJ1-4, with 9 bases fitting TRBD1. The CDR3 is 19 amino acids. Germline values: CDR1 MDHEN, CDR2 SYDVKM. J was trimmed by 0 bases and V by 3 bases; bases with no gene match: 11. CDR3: CASSFRDRASLATNEKLFF. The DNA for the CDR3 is TGTGCCAGCAGTTTCCGGGACAGGGCCAGCCTCGCAACTAATGAAAAACTGTTTTTT.

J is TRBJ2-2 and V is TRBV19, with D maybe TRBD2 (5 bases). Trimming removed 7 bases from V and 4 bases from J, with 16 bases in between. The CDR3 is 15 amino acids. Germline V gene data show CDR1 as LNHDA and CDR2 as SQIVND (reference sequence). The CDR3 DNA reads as TGTGCCAGTACCATGGGCAGGACTTCCACCGGGGAGCTGTTTTTT. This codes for CASTMGRTSTGELFF.

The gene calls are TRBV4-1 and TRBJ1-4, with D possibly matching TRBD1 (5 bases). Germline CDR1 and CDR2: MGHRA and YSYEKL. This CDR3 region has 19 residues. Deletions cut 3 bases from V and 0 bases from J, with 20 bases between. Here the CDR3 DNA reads TGCGCCAGCAGCCATCGACAGTCTTTCCTAGTTGCAACTAATGAAAAACTGTTTTTT. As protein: CASSHRQSFLVATNEKLFF.

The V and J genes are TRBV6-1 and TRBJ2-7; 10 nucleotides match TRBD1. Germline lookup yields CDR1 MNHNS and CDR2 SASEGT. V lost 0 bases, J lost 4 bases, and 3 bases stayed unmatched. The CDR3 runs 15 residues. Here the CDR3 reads CASSEARDRGYEQYF. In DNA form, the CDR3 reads TGTGCCAGCAGTGAAGCGCGGGACAGGGGTTACGAGCAGTACTTC.

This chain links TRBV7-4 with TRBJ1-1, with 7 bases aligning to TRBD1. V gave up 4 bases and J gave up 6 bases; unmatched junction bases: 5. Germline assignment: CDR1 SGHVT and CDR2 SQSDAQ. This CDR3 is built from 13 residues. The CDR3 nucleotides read TGTGCCAGCAGCTCGACAGGGCCCCCTGAAGCTTTCTTT. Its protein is CASSSTGPPEAFF.

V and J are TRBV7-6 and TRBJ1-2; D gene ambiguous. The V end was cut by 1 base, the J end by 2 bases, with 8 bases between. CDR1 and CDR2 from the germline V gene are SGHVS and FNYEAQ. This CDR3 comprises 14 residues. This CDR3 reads CASSLVKTNYGYTF. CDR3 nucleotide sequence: TGTGCCAGCAGCTTAGTAAAGACAAACTATGGCTACACCTTC. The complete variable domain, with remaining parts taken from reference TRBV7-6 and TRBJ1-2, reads GAGVSQSPRYKVTKRGQDVALRCDPISGHVSLYWYRQALGQGPEFLTYFNYEAQQDKSGLPNDRFSAERPEGSISTLTIQRTEQRDSAMYRCASSLVKTNYGYTFGSGTRLTVV.